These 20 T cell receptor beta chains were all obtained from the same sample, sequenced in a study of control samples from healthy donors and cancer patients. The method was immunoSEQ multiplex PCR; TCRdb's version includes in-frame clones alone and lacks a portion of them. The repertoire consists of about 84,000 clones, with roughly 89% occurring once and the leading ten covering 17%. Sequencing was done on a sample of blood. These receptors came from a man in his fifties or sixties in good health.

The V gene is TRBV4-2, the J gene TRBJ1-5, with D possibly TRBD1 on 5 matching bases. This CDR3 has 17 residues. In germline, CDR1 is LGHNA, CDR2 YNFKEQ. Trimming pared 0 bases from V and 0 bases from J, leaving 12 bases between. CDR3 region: CASSQEGRQYSNQPQHF. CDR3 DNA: TGTGCCAGCAGCCAAGAGGGACGACAGTATAGCAATCAGCCCCAGCATTTT.

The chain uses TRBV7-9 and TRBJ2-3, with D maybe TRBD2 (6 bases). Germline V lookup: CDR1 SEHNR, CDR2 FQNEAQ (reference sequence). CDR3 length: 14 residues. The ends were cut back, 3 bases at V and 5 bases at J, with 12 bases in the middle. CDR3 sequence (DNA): TGTGCCAGCAGCTTCACAGGAGGGGTAGATACGCAGTATTTT. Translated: CASSFTGGVDTQYF.

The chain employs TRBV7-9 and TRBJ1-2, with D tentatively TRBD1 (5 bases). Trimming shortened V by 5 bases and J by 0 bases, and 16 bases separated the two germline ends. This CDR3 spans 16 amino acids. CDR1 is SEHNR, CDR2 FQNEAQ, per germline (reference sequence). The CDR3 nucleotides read TGTGCCAGCAGCCGCACCGGGGCGAGGGCTAACTATGGCTACACCTTC. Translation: CASSRTGARANYGYTF.

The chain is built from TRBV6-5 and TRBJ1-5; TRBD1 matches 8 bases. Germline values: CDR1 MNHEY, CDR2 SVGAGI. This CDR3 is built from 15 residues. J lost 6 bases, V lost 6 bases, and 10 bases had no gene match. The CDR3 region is CASSAGTGGGQPQHF. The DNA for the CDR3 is TGTGCCAGCAGCGCCGGGACAGGAGGGGGTCAGCCCCAGCATTTT.

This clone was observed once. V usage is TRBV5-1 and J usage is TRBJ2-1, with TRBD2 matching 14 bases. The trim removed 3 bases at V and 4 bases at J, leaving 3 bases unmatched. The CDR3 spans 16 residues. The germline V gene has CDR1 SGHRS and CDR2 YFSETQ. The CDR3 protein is CASSSTSGGEYNEQFF. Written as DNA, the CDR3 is TGCGCCAGCAGCTCGACTAGCGGGGGGGAATACAATGAGCAGTTCTTC.

The CDR3 bases are TGTGCCAGCAGCCCCCAAACTTTTTCTAGGGGTGGCTACACCTTC. Translating gives CASSPQTFSRGGYTF. This rearrangement joins TRBV3-1 (or the pseudogene TRBV3-2) to TRBJ1-2; TRBD1 is a possible D gene (5 bases). The CDR3 has 15 amino acids. Trimming took 4 bases from V and 7 from J, leaving 19 bases between them. The germline CDR1 and CDR2 sequences are LGHDT and YNNKEL (reference sequence).

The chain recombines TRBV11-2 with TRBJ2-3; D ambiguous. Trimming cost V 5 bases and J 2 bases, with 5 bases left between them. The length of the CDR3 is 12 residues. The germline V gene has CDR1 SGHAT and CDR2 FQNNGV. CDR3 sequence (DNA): TGTGCCAGCAGCCTATACACAGATACGCAGTATTTT. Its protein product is CASSLYTDTQYF.

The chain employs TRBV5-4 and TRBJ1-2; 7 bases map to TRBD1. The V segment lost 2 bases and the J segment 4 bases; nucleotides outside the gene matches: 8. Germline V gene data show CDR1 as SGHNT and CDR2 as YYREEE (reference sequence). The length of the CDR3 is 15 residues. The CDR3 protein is CASSLPRGMIYGYTF. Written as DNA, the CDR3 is TGTGCCAGCAGCTTACCCAGGGGGATGATCTATGGCTACACCTTC. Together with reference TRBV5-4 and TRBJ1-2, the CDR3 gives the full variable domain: ETGVTQSPTHLIKTRGQQVTLRCSSQSGHNTVSWYQQALGQGPQFIFQYYREEENGRGNFPPRFSGLQFPNYSSELNVNALELDDSALYLCASSLPRGMIYGYTFGSGTRLTVV.

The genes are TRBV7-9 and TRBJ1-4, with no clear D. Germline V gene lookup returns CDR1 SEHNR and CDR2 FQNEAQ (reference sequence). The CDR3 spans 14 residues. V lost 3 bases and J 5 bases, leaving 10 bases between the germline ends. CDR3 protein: CASSLGSSNEKLFF. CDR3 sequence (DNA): TGTGCCAGCAGCTTGGGATCCTCAAATGAAAAACTGTTTTTT.

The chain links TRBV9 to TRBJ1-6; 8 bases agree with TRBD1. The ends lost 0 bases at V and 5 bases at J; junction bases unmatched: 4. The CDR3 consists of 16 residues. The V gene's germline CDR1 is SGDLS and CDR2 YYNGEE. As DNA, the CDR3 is TGTGCCAGCAGCGTAGGGCAGGGGGCGAATAATTCACCCCTCCACTTT. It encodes CASSVGQGANNSPLHF.

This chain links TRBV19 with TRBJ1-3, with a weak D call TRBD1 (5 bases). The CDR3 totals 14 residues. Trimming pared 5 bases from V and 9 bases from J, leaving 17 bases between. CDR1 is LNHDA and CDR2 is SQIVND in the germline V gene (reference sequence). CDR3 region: CASSPGPSGGTIYF. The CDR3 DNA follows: TGTGCCAGTAGTCCAGGGCCTTCCGGAGGCACCATATATTTT.

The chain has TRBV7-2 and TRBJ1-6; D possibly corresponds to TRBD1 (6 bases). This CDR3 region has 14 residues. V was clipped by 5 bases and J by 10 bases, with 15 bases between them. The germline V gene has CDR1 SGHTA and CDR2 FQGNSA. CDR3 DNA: TGTGCCAGCAGCCTCGAACTACAGGGATCACCCCTCCACTTT. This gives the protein CASSLELQGSPLHF. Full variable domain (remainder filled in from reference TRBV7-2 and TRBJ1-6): GAGVSQSPSNKVTEKGKDVELRCDPISGHTALYWYRQSLGQGLEFLIYFQGNSAPDKSGLPSDRFSAERTGGSVSTLTIQRTQQEDSAVYLCASSLELQGSPLHFGNGTRLTVT.

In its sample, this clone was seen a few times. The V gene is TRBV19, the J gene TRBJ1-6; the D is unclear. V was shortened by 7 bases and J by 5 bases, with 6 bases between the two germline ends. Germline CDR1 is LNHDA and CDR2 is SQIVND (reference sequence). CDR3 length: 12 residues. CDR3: CASTVNNSPLHF. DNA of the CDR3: TGTGCCAGTACCGTAAATAATTCACCCCTCCACTTT. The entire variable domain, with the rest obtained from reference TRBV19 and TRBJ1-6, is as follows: DGGITQSPKYLFRKEGQNVTLSCEQNLNHDAMYWYRQDPGQGLRLIYYSQIVNDFQKGDIAEGYSVSREKKESFPLTVTSAQKNPTAFYLCASTVNNSPLHFGNGTRLTVT.

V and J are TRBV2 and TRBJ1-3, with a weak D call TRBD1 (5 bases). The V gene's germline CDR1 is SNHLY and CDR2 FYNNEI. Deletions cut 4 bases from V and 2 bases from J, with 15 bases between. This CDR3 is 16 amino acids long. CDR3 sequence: CASSGTTTGPGNTIYF. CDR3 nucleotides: TGTGCCAGCAGTGGGACAACAACAGGACCTGGAAACACCATATATTTT.

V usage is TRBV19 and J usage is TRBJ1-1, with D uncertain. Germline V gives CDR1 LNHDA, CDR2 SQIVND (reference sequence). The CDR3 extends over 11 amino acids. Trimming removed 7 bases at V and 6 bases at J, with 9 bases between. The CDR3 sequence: CASTEGPEAFF. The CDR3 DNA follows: TGTGCCAGTACAGAAGGCCCTGAAGCTTTCTTT.

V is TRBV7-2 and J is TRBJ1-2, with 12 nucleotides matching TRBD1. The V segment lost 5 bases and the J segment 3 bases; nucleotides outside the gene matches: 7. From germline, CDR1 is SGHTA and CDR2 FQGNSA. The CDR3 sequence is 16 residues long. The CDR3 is CASSQGTGGNYYGYTF. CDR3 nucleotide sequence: TGTGCCAGCAGCCAAGGGACAGGGGGCAACTACTATGGCTACACCTTC.

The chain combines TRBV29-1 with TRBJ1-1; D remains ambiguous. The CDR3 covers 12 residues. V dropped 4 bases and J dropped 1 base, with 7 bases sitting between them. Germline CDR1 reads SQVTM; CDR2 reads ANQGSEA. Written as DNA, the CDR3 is TGCAGCGTTGCCCCACAGAACACTGAAGCTTTCTTT. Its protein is CSVAPQNTEAFF.

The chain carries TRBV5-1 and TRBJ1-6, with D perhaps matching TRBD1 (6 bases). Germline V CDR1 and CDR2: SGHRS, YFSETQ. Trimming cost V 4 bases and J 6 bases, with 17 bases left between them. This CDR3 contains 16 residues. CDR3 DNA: TGCGCCAGCAGCCCCTCCGATGGCAGGGGTAATTCACCCCTCCACTTT. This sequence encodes CASSPSDGRGNSPLHF.

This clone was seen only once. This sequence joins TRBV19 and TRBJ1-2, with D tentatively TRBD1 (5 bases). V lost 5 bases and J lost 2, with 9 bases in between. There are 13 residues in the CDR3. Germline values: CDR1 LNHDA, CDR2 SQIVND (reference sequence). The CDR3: CASSPRENYGYTF. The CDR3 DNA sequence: TGTGCCAGTAGTCCCAGGGAAAACTATGGCTACACCTTC.

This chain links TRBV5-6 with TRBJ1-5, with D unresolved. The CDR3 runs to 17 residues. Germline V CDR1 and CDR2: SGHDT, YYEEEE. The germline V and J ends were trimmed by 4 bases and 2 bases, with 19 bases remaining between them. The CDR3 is CASSPPRKIAGNQPQHF. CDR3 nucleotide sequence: TGTGCCAGCAGCCCCCCGCGGAAGATAGCTGGCAATCAGCCCCAGCATTTT.